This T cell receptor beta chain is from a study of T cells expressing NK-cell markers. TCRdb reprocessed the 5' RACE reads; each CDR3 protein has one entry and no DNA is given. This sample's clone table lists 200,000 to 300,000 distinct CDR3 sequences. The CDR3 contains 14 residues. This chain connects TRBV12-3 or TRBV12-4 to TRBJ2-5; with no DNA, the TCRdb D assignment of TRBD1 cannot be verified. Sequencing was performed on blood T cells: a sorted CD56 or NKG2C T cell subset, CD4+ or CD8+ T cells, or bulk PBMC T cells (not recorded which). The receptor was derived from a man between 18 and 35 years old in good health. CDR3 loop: CASSLVAGFGTQYF.